Listed below are T cell receptor beta chains from one sample, sequenced in a study of T cells in Graves' hyperthyroidism and ophthalmopathy. Via MiXCR, TCRdb re-called the multiplex PCR reads, giving one row per CDR3 protein. In the table there are hundreds of thousands of distinct CDR3 sequences, around 15% of which are singletons. The specimen was blood. The receptors shown here come from a young woman with Graves' hyperthyroidism. CDR3s include the opening cysteine and the closing phenylalanine or tryptophan. Fields, in order: clone size, J gene, D gene, V gene, CDR3 DNA, CDR3 protein. D genes are given only for firm matches. Clone size, where shown, is once, few, many, or a class for clones that have expanded.

clone size: .; J gene: TRBJ2-1; D gene: .; V gene: TRBV28; CDR3 DNA: TGTGCCAGCAGGCTACAGGGAGCTGCCTACAATGAGCAGTTCTTC; CDR3 protein: CASRLQGAAYNEQFF
clone size: few; J gene: TRBJ2-1; D gene: TRBD2; V gene: TRBV14; CDR3 DNA: TGTGCCAGCAGCATAGCGGGAGAAGGGCAGTTCTTC; CDR3 protein: CASSIAGEGQFF
clone size: many; J gene: TRBJ1-2; D gene: .; V gene: TRBV6-1; CDR3 DNA: TGTGCCAGCGGGCCCCGTGGGGGGGACTATGGCTACACCTTC; CDR3 protein: CASGPRGGDYGYTF
clone size: many; J gene: TRBJ2-1; D gene: TRBD2; V gene: TRBV7-9; CDR3 DNA: TGTGCCAGCAGCTCGACACTAGCGGGAGGGAACTACAATGAGCAGTTCTTC; CDR3 protein: CASSSTLAGGNYNEQFF
clone size: .; J gene: TRBJ1-1; D gene: TRBD1; V gene: TRBV6-1; CDR3 DNA: TGTGCCAGCAGATCCCCGGGACAGGGGAACCCTGAAGCTTTCTTT; CDR3 protein: CASRSPGQGNPEAFF
clone size: few; J gene: TRBJ2-1; D gene: .; V gene: TRBV6-1; CDR3 DNA: TGTGCCAGCAGTTCGACGACAGGGGAGGGGTTCTTC; CDR3 protein: CASSSTTGEGFF
clone size: many; J gene: TRBJ2-7; D gene: .; V gene: TRBV10-3; CDR3 DNA: TGTGCCATCAGGCCCCCCTCCTACGAGCAGTACTTC; CDR3 protein: CAIRPPSYEQYF
clone size: many; J gene: TRBJ1-6; D gene: .; V gene: TRBV6-1; CDR3 DNA: TGTGCCACCCTCCCATGGGAGGTCGCCCTCCACTTT; CDR3 protein: CATLPWEVALHF
clone size: many; J gene: TRBJ2-5; D gene: TRBD1; V gene: TRBV28; CDR3 DNA: TGTGCCAGCAGTTCCTCCGGGACAGGGTATATACAAGAGACCCAGTACTTC; CDR3 protein: CASSSSGTGYIQETQYF
clone size: many; J gene: TRBJ2-3; D gene: TRBD1; V gene: TRBV13; CDR3 DNA: TGTGCCAGCAGCTTAGGAACAGGGGGCGCTTGGTTCACAGATACGCAGTATTTT; CDR3 protein: CASSLGTGGAWFTDTQYF
clone size: .; J gene: TRBJ2-7; D gene: .; V gene: TRBV24-1; CDR3 DNA: TGTGCCACCAGTGATTTCCAGGGCGGCGAGCAGTACTTC; CDR3 protein: CATSDFQGGEQYF
clone size: .; J gene: TRBJ2-2; D gene: TRBD1; V gene: TRBV30; CDR3 DNA: TGTGCCTGGTGGTTACCGGGACAGGGGGCGCGGGGGGTTCCCGGGGAGCTGTTTTTT; CDR3 protein: CAWWLPGQGARGVPGELFF
clone size: .; J gene: TRBJ2-1; D gene: .; V gene: TRBV6-9; CDR3 DNA: TGTGCCAGCAGTTCCGGGGCAATCTACGAGCAGTTCTTC; CDR3 protein: CASSSGAIYEQFF
clone size: .; J gene: TRBJ1-3; D gene: .; V gene: TRBV12-3/TRBV12-4; CDR3 DNA: TGTGCCAGCACCCGGCGGTGGGGTTACACCATATATTTT; CDR3 protein: CASTRRWGYTIYF